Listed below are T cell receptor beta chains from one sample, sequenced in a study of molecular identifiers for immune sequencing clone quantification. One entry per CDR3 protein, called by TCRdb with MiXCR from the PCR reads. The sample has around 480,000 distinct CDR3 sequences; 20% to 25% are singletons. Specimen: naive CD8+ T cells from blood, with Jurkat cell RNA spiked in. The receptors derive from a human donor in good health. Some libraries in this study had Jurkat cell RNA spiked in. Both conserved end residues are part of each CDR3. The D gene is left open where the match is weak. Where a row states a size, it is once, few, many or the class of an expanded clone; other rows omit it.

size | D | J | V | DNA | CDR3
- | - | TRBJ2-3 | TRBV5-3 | TGTGCCAGCAGATCGGGGGGCCCGGACGCCTCCACAGATACGCAGTATTTT | CASRSGGPDASTDTQYF
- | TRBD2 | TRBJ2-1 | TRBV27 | TGTGCCAGCAGTTTGAACGGGAGGGCCGCCAATGAGCAGTTCTTC | CASSLNGRAANEQFF
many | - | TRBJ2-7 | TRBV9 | TGTGCCAGCAGCGTAGGGGCGGCCCACTACGAGCAGTACTTC | CASSVGAAHYEQYF
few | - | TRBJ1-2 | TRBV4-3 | TGCGCCAGCAGCCAATCTAATAAGGGGGTTTGGGGCTACACCTTC | CASSQSNKGVWGYTF
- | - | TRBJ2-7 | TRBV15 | TGTGCCACCAGCAGAGATGCAGGAGATTACGAGCAGTACTTC | CATSRDAGDYEQYF
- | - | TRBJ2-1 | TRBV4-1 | TGCGTCAGCAGCCATGATTACAATGAGCAGTTCTTC | CVSSHDYNEQFF
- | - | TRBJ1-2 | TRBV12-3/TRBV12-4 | TGTGCCAGCAGTTCGGACGGAAACTATGGCTACACCTTC | CASSSDGNYGYTF
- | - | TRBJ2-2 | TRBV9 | TGTGCCAGCAGCGTTGGTTTATCAAAGCCTAACACCGGGGAGCTGGTTTTT | CASSVGLSKPNTGELVF
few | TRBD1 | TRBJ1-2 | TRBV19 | TGTGCCAGTGGACAGGACGGTCCTCGCTATGGCTACACCTTC | CASGQDGPRYGYTF
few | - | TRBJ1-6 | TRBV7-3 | TGTGCCAGCAGCGACCACGGCGGCAGGAGGTCACCCCTCCACTTT | CASSDHGGRRSPLHF
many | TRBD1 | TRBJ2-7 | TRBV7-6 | TGTGCCAGCAGCACCGGACAGGGGTACGAGCAGTACTTC | CASSTGQGYEQYF
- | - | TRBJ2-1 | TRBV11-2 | TGTGCCAGCAGCTTAGAAATGGGTTTACAGTCCTACAATGAGCAGTTCTTC | CASSLEMGLQSYNEQFF
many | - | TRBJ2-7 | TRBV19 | TGTGCCAGTAGTACTACAGGATCGTCGTACGAGCAGTACTTC | CASSTTGSSYEQYF
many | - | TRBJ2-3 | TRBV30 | TGTGCCTGGACTAGCGAACTCACAGATACGCAGTATTTT | CAWTSELTDTQYF
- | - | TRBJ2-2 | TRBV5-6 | TGTGCCAGCAGCCCGACGAACACCGGGGAGCTGTCTTTT | CASSPTNTGELSF
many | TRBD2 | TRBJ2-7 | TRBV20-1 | TGCAGTGCTAGACCCTCCGGCCCGGGGGGCTACGAGCAGTACTTC | CSARPSGPGGYEQYF
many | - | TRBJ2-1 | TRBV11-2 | TGTGCCAGCAGCTTAAATGCTCCGGGCAATGAGCAGTTCTTC | CASSLNAPGNEQFF
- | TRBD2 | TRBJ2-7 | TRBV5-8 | TGTGCCAGCAGAGGACTAGCGAATTACGAGCAGTACTTC | CASRGLANYEQYF
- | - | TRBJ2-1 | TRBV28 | TGTGCCAGCAGGTTCGGGGTTGGGAAGAATGAGCAGTTCTTC | CASRFGVGKNEQFF
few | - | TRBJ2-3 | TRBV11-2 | TGTGCCAGCAGCTTAGTTGACTTCACCACAGATACGCAGTATTTT | CASSLVDFTTDTQYF
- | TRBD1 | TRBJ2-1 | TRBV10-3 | TGTGCCATCATAGACAGGGAAGAAAGCTCCTACAATGAGCAGTTCTTC | CAIIDREESSYNEQFF
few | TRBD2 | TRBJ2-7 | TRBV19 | TGTGCCAGTAGTATGGAAGGGGCGGGAGTACTCTACGAGCAGTACTTC | CASSMEGAGVLYEQYF
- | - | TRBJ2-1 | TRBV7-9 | TGTGCCAGCAGCTTAACTGAAAATGAGCAGTTCTTC | CASSLTENEQFF
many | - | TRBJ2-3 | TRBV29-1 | TGCAGCGTTGAAGGGTCAGGAACTAGCACAGATACGCAGTATTTT | CSVEGSGTSTDTQYF
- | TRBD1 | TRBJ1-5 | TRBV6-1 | TGTGCCAGCAGTACAACGGACAGGGTGATGGATCAGCCCCAGCATTTT | CASSTTDRVMDQPQHF
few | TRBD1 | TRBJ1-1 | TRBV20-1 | TGCAGTGCCTGGGGCGGACAGGGCAACACTGAAGCTTTCTTT | CSAWGGQGNTEAFF
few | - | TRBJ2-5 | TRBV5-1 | TGCGTCACGCGACAGAAACAGGAAGAGACCCAGTACTTC | CVTRQKQEETQYF
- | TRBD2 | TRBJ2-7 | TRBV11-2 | TGTGCCAGCAGCCAGGGACTAGCGGGGGAGGTAGCCTACGAGCAGTACTTC | CASSQGLAGEVAYEQYF
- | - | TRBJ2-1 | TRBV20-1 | TGCAGTGCTAGAGAATACAATGGGCAGTTCTTC | CSAREYNGQFF
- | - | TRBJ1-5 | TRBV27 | TGTGCCAGCAGTTTACAAGGGCTCAATCTGCCCCAGCATTTT | CASSLQGLNLPQHF
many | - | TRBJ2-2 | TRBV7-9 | TGTGCCAGCAGACGTGACGTAAACACCGGGGAGCTGTTTTTT | CASRRDVNTGELFF
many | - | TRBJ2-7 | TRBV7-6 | TGTGCCAGCAGCTTAGACGTAACCCCGGCGGGTCCTAAAAAGGGATTC | CASSLDVTPAGPKKGF
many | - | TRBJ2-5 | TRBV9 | TGTGCCAGCAGCGTTACGAGTTGGGCGGAGACCCAGTACTTC | CASSVTSWAETQYF
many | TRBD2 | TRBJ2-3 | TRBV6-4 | TGTGCCAGCAGTGAGGGACTAGCGGGATTCACAGATACGCAGTATTTT | CASSEGLAGFTDTQYF
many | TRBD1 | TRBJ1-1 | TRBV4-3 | TGCGCCAGCAGCCAAGAACGGGCAGGGGGGAACACTGAAGCTTTCTTT | CASSQERAGGNTEAFF
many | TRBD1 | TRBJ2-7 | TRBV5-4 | TGTGCCAGCAGCTTGGGGGACAGATCCTACGAGCAGTACTTC | CASSLGDRSYEQYF
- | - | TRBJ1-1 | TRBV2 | TGTGCCAGCAGTGAACAGTGGGTGAACACTGAAGCTTTCTTT | CASSEQWVNTEAFF
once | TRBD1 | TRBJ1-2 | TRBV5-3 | TGTGCCAGCAGCTTGGTTGGGACAGGGTTAGGTGGCTGCACCTTC | CASSLVGTGLGGCTF
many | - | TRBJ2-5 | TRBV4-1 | TGCGCCAGCAGCCAAGTGATGGAAGAGACCCAGTACTTC | CASSQVMEETQYF
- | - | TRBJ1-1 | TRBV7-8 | TGTGCCAGCAGCTCAGAACCCGACAGGTTGAACACTGAAGCTTTCTTT | CASSSEPDRLNTEAFF
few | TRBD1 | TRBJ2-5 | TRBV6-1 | TGTGCCAGCAGTGCTAGACAGGGGGAGACCCAGTACTTC | CASSARQGETQYF
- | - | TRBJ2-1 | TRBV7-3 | TGTGCCAGCAGCTTAACTAATAGCCAATTGTACAATGAGCAGTTCTTC | CASSLTNSQLYNEQFF
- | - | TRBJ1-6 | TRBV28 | TGTGCCAGCAGTTTATTACAAAACTCCTATAATTCACCCCTCCACTTT | CASSLLQNSYNSPLHF
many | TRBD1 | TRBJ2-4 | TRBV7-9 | TGTGCCAGCAGCTCCCCACAGGGGCCTGGGCAAAACATTCAGTACTTC | CASSSPQGPGQNIQYF
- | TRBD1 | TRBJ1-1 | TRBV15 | TGTGCCACCAGCAGGGAGGGACAGCTGAACACTGAAGCTTTCTTT | CATSREGQLNTEAFF
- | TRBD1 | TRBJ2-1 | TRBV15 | TGTGCCACCAGCAGAGATCAACCAGGGGGCTTCGATGAGCAGTTCTTC | CATSRDQPGGFDEQFF
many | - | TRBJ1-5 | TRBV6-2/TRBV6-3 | TGTGCCAGCAGTTACGTGCCTCGTCCCAATCAGCCCCAGCATTTT | CASSYVPRPNQPQHF
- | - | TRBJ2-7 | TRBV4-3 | TGCGCCAGCAGCCAAGATATCCCGACATCCTACGAGCAGTACTTC | CASSQDIPTSYEQYF
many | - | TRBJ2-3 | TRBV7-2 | TGTGCCAGCAGCCAAAACCCCGGGACTCCTATTGTTTATACGCAGTATTTT | CASSQNPGTPIVYTQYF
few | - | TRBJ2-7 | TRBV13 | TGTGCCAGCAGCGCCGGGAGCTCCTCCAACGAGCAGTACTTC | CASSAGSSSNEQYF
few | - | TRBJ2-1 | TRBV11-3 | TGTGCCAGCAGCAGCAGCTCCTCCTACAATGAGCAGTTCTTC | CASSSSSSYNEQFF